This TCR beta chain emerged from a study of T cells after yellow fever vaccination. Study-level background: Fractions of limited cellularity were prepared by means of SMART-Seq v4 Ultra Low Input. General study points: Abundant clonotypes from the bulk population could get into FACS-sorted repertoires as contaminants. Clonotype sharing between CD4 and CD8 compartments was small. The study found a weaker secondary response that peaked faster, day 5 versus 15.

Concerning this clonotype itself: Its antigen is unknown.

TCRdb processed the 5' RACE reads anew with MiXCR; each CDR3 protein has one entry. The table includes hundreds of thousands of distinct CDR3 sequences, more than 9% detected once. V was clipped by 2 bases and J by 2 bases; unmatched bases: 7. Germline V gene sequence: CDR1 SQVTM, CDR2 ANQGSEA. The CDR3 has 15 residues. V and J are TRBV29-1 and TRBJ2-5; 8 positions match TRBD2. The starting material was PBMCs, obtained on the day of the yellow fever booster vaccination. The sequence derives from a man aged 30 to 39 who received the YFV17D yellow fever vaccine. The CDR3 loop reads CSVERSGSQQETQYF. CDR3 bases: TGCAGCGTTGAAAGGAGCGGGAGCCAACAAGAGACCCAGTACTTC.